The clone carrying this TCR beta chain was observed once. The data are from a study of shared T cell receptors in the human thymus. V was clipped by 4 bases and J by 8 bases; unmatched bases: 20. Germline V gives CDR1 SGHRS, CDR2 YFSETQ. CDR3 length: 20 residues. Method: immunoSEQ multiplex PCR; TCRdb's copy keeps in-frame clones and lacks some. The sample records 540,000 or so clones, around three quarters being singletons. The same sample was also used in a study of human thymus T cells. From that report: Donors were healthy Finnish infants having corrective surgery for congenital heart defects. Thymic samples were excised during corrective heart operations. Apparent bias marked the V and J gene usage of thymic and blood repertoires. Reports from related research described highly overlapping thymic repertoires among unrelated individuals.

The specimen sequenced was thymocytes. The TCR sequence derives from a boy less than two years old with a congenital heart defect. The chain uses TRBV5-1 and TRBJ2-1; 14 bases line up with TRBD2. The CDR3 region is CASSQGGTSGSLPGGDEQFF. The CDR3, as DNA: TGCGCCAGCAGCCAAGGGGGGACTAGCGGGAGCCTCCCGGGGGGCGATGAGCAGTTCTTC.